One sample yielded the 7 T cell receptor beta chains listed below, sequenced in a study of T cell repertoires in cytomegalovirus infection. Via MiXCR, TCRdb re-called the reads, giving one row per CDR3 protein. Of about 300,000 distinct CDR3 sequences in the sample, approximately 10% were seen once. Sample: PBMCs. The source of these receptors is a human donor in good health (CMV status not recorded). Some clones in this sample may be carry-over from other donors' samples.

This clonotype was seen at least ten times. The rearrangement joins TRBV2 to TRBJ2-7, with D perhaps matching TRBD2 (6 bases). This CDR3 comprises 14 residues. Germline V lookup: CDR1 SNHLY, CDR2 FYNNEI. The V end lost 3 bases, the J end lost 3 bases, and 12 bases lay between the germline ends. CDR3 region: CASSDPGTHYEQYF. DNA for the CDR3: TGTGCCAGCAGTGACCCCGGGACTCACTACGAGCAGTACTTC. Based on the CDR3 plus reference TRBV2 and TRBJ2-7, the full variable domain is EPEVTQTPSHQVTQMGQEVILRCVPISNHLYFYWYRQILGQKVEFLVSFYNNEISEKSEIFDDQFSVERPDGSNFTLKIRSTKLEDSAMYFCASSDPGTHYEQYFGPGTRLTVT.

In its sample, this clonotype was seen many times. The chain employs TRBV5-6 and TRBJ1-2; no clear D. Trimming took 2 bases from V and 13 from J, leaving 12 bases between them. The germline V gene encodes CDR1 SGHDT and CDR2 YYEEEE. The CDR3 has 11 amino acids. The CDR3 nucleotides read TGTGCCAGCAGCTTCGAATCGTTTTCCACCTTC. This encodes CASSFESFSTF.

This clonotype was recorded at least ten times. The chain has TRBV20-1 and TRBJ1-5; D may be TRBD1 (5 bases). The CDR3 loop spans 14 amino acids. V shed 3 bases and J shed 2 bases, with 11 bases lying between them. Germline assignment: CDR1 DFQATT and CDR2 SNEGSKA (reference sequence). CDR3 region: CSARTARGNQPQHF. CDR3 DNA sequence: TGCAGTGCTAGGACAGCAAGAGGCAATCAGCCCCAGCATTTT.

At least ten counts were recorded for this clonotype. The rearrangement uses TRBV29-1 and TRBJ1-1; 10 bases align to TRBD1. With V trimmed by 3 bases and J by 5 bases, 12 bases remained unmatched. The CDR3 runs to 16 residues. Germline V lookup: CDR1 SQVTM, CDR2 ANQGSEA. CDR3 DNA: TGCAGCGTTGAGGTGACAGGGGGCGCATTAAGGACTGAAGCTTTCTTT. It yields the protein CSVEVTGGALRTEAFF.

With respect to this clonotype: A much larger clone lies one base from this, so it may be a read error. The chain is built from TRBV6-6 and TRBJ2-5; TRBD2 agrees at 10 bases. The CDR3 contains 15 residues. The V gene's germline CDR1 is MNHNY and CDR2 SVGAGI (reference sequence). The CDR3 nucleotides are TGTGCCAGCAGTTCCCAGCGGGGGGGGTTAGAGACCCGGTACTTC. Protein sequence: CASSSQRGGLETRYF.

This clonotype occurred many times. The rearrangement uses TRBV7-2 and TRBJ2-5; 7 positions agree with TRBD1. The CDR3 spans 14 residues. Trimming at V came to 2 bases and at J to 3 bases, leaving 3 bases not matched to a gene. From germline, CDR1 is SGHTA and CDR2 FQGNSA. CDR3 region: CASSLPDRKETQYF. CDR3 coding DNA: TGTGCCAGCAGCTTACCGGACAGGAAAGAGACCCAGTACTTC.

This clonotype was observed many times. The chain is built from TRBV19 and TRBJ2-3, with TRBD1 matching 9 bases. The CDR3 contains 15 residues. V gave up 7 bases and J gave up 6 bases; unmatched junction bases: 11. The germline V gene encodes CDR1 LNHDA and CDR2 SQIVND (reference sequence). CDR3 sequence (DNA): TGTGCCAGTACCATGGGTACAGGGGGCGCGGATACGCAGTATTTT. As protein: CASTMGTGGADTQYF.